This T cell receptor (beta chain) derives from a study of T cell changes during pregnancy in multiple sclerosis. In germline, CDR1 is MNHEY, CDR2 SVGAGI. J was trimmed by 11 bases and V by 5 bases; bases with no gene match: 12. The CDR3 is made up of 14 amino acids. The data were produced by immunoSEQ multiplex PCR, yet TCRdb's version contains in-frame clones alone and is incomplete. There are 90,000 to 120,000 clones in the sample; roughly 90% occur only once, and about 0.78% lies in the top ten. The receptor was isolated from a female donor in good health, enrolled as a control in a pregnancy study. The gene calls are TRBV6-5 and TRBJ1-1, with 9 bases that match TRBD1. Sequenced material: peripheral blood, taken in the third trimester of pregnancy. CDR3: CASSRHRGPSEAFF. The CDR3 nucleotides read TGTGCCAGCAGTAGACACAGGGGGCCGTCCGAGGCTTTCTTT.